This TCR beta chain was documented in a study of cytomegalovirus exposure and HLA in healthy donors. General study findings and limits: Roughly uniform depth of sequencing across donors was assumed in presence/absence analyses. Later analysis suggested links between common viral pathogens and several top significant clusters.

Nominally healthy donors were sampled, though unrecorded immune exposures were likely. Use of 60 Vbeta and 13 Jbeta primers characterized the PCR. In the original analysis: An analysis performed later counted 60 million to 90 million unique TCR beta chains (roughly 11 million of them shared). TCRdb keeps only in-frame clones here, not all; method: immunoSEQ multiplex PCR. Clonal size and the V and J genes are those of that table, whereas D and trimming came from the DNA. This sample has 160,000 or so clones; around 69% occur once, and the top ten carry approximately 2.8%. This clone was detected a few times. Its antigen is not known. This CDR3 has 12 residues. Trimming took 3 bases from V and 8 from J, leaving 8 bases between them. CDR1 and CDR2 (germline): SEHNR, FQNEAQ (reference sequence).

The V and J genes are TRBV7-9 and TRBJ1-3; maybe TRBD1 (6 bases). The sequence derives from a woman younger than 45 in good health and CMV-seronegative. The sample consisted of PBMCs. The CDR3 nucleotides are TGTGCCAGCAGCTTGGACAGACACACCATATATTTT. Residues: CASSLDRHTIYF.